This TCR beta chain was identified in a study of shared clonotypes between healthy human individuals. Study findings and constraints: Some naive CD4 clonotypes, roughly 5%, turned up in common across several donors.

CD45RO-negative CD8 cells positively selected for CCR7 made up the naive population, which excluded terminally differentiated effector memory CD45RA+ cells. Clones were sequenced by immunoSEQ multiplex PCR, and TCRdb holds only the in-frame ones, with some missing. The sample consists of hundreds of thousands of clones, around 96% of them appearing once. A word on this clone: Its target is not known.

Input material: naive CD8+ T cells sorted from blood. The receptor comes from a man younger than 40 in good health.

CDR3 bases: TGTGCCAGCAGCCTCTCTAGCGGGAGCTGGGAGACCCAGTACTTC. Amino acid sequence: CASSLSSGSWETQYF. The chain recombines TRBV7-3 with TRBJ2-5, with 10 nucleotides matching TRBD2. The CDR3 spans 15 residues. Germline assignment: CDR1 SGHTA and CDR2 FQGTGA. Trimming cost V 5 bases and J 5 bases; bases outside gene matches: 8.